Each of the 15 T cell receptor beta chains below was sequenced from the same sample in a study of blood T cell repertoires in COVID-19. Clones were read by immunoSEQ multiplex PCR, and TCRdb kept only the in-frame ones, dropping some. The data hold 200,000 to 250,000 clones, with more than 75% observed a single time. The sequencing input was peripheral blood. These receptor sequences come from a man aged 45-65 years with acute or convalescent COVID-19.

This chain links TRBV10-3 with TRBJ2-7; TRBD1 matches 7 bases. J lost 4 bases, V lost 8 bases, and 5 bases had no gene match. The CDR3 spans 12 residues. Germline loops: CDR1 ENHRY, CDR2 SYGVKD. DNA of the CDR3: TGTGCCATCGCCACAGGGGTTTACGAGCAGTACTTC. Protein product: CAIATGVYEQYF.

In DNA form, the CDR3 reads TGTGCCAGCAGGGCGACTAGCGGGGGTCCAGGCGAGCAGTACTTC. Translated, it gives CASRATSGGPGEQYF. V is TRBV6-5 and J is TRBJ2-7; TRBD2 agrees at 12 bases. CDR3 size: 15 residues. Germline V lookup: CDR1 MNHEY, CDR2 SVGAGI. Losses at the gene ends were 6 bases for V and 6 bases for J; bases not matched to a gene: 9.

The chain joins TRBV11-2 to TRBJ2-3; D is unresolved. The CDR3 length is 15 residues. Germline assignment: CDR1 SGHAT and CDR2 FQNNGV. The V gene lost 1 base and the J gene lost 1 base, with 9 bases spanning the gap. The CDR3: CASSLAYSGTDTQYF. The CDR3 region has the DNA TGTGCCAGCAGCTTAGCGTATTCCGGCACAGATACGCAGTATTTT.

The chain has TRBV7-9 and TRBJ1-1, with D perhaps TRBD1 (6 bases). Germline V CDR1 and CDR2: SEHNR, FQNEAQ (reference sequence). The germline V and J ends were trimmed by 10 bases and 1 base, with 13 bases remaining between them. The CDR3 has 13 residues. Written as DNA, the CDR3 is TGTGCCACCGAACCGGGACAGAACACTGAAGCTTTCTTT. This gives the protein CATEPGQNTEAFF.

The chain couples TRBV3-1 (or the pseudogene TRBV3-2) to TRBJ2-2; 9 bases match TRBD2. The ends lost 1 base at V and 7 bases at J; junction bases unmatched: 10. This CDR3 has 17 amino acids. Germline V CDR1 and CDR2: LGHDT, YNNKEL (reference sequence). CDR3 DNA sequence: TGTGCCAGCAGCCAAGTCGGTAGCGGGGGATGGGACGGGGAGCTGTTTTTT. Its protein is CASSQVGSGGWDGELFF.

The sample holds one count of this clone. The chain uses TRBV5-1 and TRBJ1-1; D not resolved. Trimming removed 7 bases from V and 0 bases from J, with 13 bases in between. The V gene's germline CDR1 is SGHRS and CDR2 YFSETQ. The CDR3 length is 14 residues. In DNA, the CDR3 is TGCGCCAGCCGCCCGGAGGAGATGAACACTGAAGCTTTCTTT. Translated: CASRPEEMNTEAFF.

The rearrangement joins TRBV7-2 to TRBJ1-2; tentatively, D is TRBD1 (5 bases). CDR1 is SGHTA and CDR2 is FQGNSA in the germline V gene. This CDR3 region has 16 residues. V was shortened by 2 bases and J by 1 base, with 14 bases between the two germline ends. CDR3 amino acids: CASSLMRTGVNYGYTF. As DNA, the CDR3 is TGTGCCAGCAGCTTAATGAGGACGGGGGTTAACTATGGCTACACCTTC. Full variable domain (outside the CDR3, taken from reference TRBV7-2 and TRBJ1-2): GAGVSQSPSNKVTEKGKDVELRCDPISGHTALYWYRQSLGQGLEFLIYFQGNSAPDKSGLPSDRFSAERTGGSVSTLTIQRTQQEDSAVYLCASSLMRTGVNYGYTFGSGTRLTVV.

This sequence joins TRBV5-1 and TRBJ2-4, with 7 bases matching TRBD1. The length of the CDR3 is 18 residues. Germline values: CDR1 SGHRS, CDR2 YFSETQ. Unmatched junction bases numbered 12, after V lost 3 bases and J lost 0 bases. CDR3 sequence (DNA): TGCGCCAGCAGCTCAGTACAGGGGACATTCTCAGCCAAAAACATTCAGTACTTC. Amino acids: CASSSVQGTFSAKNIQYF.

This chain uses TRBV5-1 with TRBJ2-3; 7 bases line up with TRBD2. Unmatched junction bases numbered 12, after V lost 4 bases and J lost 4 bases. Looked up from germline, CDR1 is SGHRS and CDR2 is YFSETQ. This CDR3 has 16 residues. CDR3 sequence reads: CASSRIGGGVADTQYF. In DNA, the CDR3 is TGCGCCAGCAGCCGCATCGGCGGGGGAGTCGCAGATACGCAGTATTTT.

The chain is built from TRBV4-2 and TRBJ1-4, with D perhaps matching TRBD1 (6 bases). The CDR3 length is 15 residues. Per the germline V gene, CDR1 is LGHNA and CDR2 is YNFKEQ. V was trimmed by 4 bases and J by 1 base, leaving 10 bases between them. The CDR3: CASSPRDKTNEKLFF. Written as DNA, the CDR3 is TGTGCCAGCAGCCCCCGGGACAAAACTAATGAAAAACTGTTTTTT.

The gene calls are TRBV27 and TRBJ2-3; no clear D gene. Trimming stripped 2 bases from V and 5 bases from J, with 8 bases between. The CDR3 covers 13 residues. Germline V gene sequence: CDR1 MNHEY, CDR2 SMNVEV (reference sequence). The CDR3 DNA follows: TGTGCCAGCAGTTTAGTAGGAGAAGATACGCAGTATTTT. It translates to CASSLVGEDTQYF.

The chain employs TRBV6-5 and TRBJ2-1; TRBD1 matches 10 bases. The germline V gene has CDR1 MNHEY and CDR2 SVGAGI. The CDR3 consists of 15 residues. Trimming at V came to 6 bases and at J to 4 bases, leaving 6 bases not matched to a gene. The CDR3 sequence: CASRTGQGLYNEQFF. Here the CDR3 DNA reads TGTGCCAGCAGGACGGGACAGGGGTTGTACAATGAGCAGTTCTTC.

Only one count was recorded for this clone. The chain couples TRBV5-3 to TRBJ1-5, with 7 nucleotides matching TRBD1. TRBV5-3 belongs to the ORF category, with a function that is uncertain. The length of the CDR3 is 17 residues. V lost 4 bases to trimming and J lost 3 bases; unmatched junction nucleotides: 13. The CDR3 nucleotides are TGTGCCAGAAGCCCCGCGGAACCCGACAGGGCCAATCAGCCCCAGCATTTT. The encoded protein is CARSPAEPDRANQPQHF.

The chain uses TRBV5-1 and TRBJ2-2, with TRBD1 matching 7 bases. Germline V lookup: CDR1 SGHRS, CDR2 YFSETQ. This CDR3 comprises 15 residues. The V and J ends lost 7 bases and 1 base, in that order; junction bases with no gene match: 7. In DNA, the CDR3 is TGCGCCAGCCGGGACAGAACAGGGAACACCGGGGAGCTGTTTTTT. Translated, it gives CASRDRTGNTGELFF.

The genes are TRBV6-5 and TRBJ1-2; D is perhaps TRBD1 (5 bases). The CDR3 length is 14 residues. V was cut by 6 bases and J by 6 bases, with 17 bases left in between. Looked up from germline, CDR1 is MNHEY and CDR2 is SVGAGI. This CDR3 is CASRVWSGADGYTF. The CDR3 DNA sequence: TGTGCCAGCAGGGTGTGGTCTGGGGCTGATGGCTACACCTTC.